This TCR beta chain comes out of a study of prognosis after radiotherapy for stage I lung cancer. Study information: Deemed medically inoperable were all patients with non-small cell lung cancer. Concurrent therapy with stereotactic body radiotherapy was given to no patient.

Template was genomic DNA; TCR beta CDR3 amplified in two multiplex PCR rounds. The use of primers specific to each TRBV and TRBJ gene characterized first-round PCR. One entry per CDR3 protein, called by TCRdb with MiXCR from the multiplex PCR reads. The table includes roughly 38,000 distinct CDR3 sequences, 24% detected once. This CDR3 has 14 amino acids. In germline, CDR1 is SEHNR, CDR2 FQNEAQ (reference sequence). The ends were cut back, 2 bases at V and 1 base at J, with 8 bases in the middle. This clonotype was detected many times. Every patient was node-negative on CT and PET/CT and lacked prior chemotherapy, radiotherapy or other malignancies.

The chain employs TRBV7-9 and TRBJ2-5; the D gene could be TRBD1 or TRBD2 (5 bases each). The TCR sequence derives from a donor at least 50 years old with non-small cell lung cancer. Sequenced here: PBMCs, sampled before or after stereotactic body radiation therapy (not recorded which). As DNA, the CDR3 is TGTGCCAGCAGCTTACGAGGGACCCAAGAGACCCAGTACTTC. This sequence encodes CASSLRGTQETQYF.